These 30 T cell receptor beta chains were all obtained from the same sample, sequenced in a study of blood T cell repertoires in COVID-19. Data came from immunoSEQ multiplex PCR; TCRdb stores just in-frame clones and leaves some out. The sample contains 60,000 to 90,000 clones, roughly 85% of which appear only once. Sequenced sample: peripheral blood. These receptors all come from a man aged 55 to 69 with COVID-19, enrolled during active disease.

This clone has only one observation. The rearrangement joins TRBV24-1 to TRBJ2-7; D possibly corresponds to TRBD1 (6 bases). The CDR3 loop spans 15 amino acids. V was trimmed by 4 bases and J by 2 bases, leaving 14 bases between them. CDR1 KGHDR and CDR2 SFDVKD come from the germline V gene. Here the CDR3 reads CATSDKGGRTYEQYF. DNA of the CDR3: TGTGCCACCAGTGACAAAGGGGGAAGGACCTACGAGCAGTACTTC.

The V gene is TRBV3-1 (or the pseudogene TRBV3-2), the J gene TRBJ2-5; maybe TRBD1 (5 bases). The CDR3 has 16 amino acids. V lost 0 bases and J lost 4, with 15 bases in between. From germline, CDR1 is LGHDT and CDR2 YNNKEL (reference sequence). CDR3: CASSQDQGLRVETQYF. CDR3 sequence (DNA): TGTGCCAGCAGCCAAGATCAGGGATTAAGGGTAGAGACCCAGTACTTC.

The chain couples TRBV6-5 to TRBJ2-5; possible D gene TRBD2, 6 bases. Germline values: CDR1 MNHEY, CDR2 SVGAGI. V lost 0 bases and J lost 5, with 10 bases in between. The CDR3 loop spans 14 amino acids. In nucleotides, the CDR3 is TGTGCCAGCAGTTACTCGTTTGGGAGGGAGACCCAGTACTTC. Amino acids: CASSYSFGRETQYF.

J is TRBJ2-1 and V is TRBV12-3 or TRBV12-4; a possible D gene is TRBD2 (5 bases). V lost 0 bases, J lost 13 bases, and 10 bases lay in between. The CDR3 length is 12 residues. The CDR3 here is CASSLAAGLQFF. Written as DNA, the CDR3 is TGTGCCAGCAGTTTAGCGGCTGGACTTCAGTTCTTC.

This chain uses TRBV3-1 (or the pseudogene TRBV3-2) with TRBJ2-1; D unclear. This CDR3 has 13 amino acids. The V and J ends lost 5 bases and 8 bases respectively, with 13 bases between them. Germline lookup yields CDR1 LGHDT and CDR2 YNNKEL (reference sequence). The CDR3 DNA follows: TGTGCCAGCAGCGCTGGCGGCACCGATGAGCAGTTCTTC. Translating it yields CASSAGGTDEQFF.

The chain couples TRBV19 to TRBJ1-5; the match to TRBD1 covers 10 bases. The junction had 13 bases not matched to a gene; V was cut back by 5 bases and J by 6 bases. The CDR3 totals 17 residues. Germline-derived CDR1 and CDR2 are LNHDA and SQIVND (reference sequence). This CDR3 is CASSSYGTGADGQPQHF. Written as DNA, the CDR3 is TGTGCCAGTAGTTCTTACGGGACAGGGGCGGATGGTCAGCCCCAGCATTTT. Looking up the rest from reference TRBV19 and TRBJ1-5 gives the full variable domain: DGGITQSPKYLFRKEGQNVTLSCEQNLNHDAMYWYRQDPGQGLRLIYYSQIVNDFQKGDIAEGYSVSREKKESFPLTVTSAQKNPTAFYLCASSSYGTGADGQPQHFGDGTRLSIL.

The V call is TRBV6-5, the J call TRBJ1-4; 8 bases align to TRBD1. The V segment lost 5 bases and the J segment 5 bases; nucleotides outside the gene matches: 4. Per the germline V gene, CDR1 is MNHEY and CDR2 is SVGAGI. The CDR3 is made up of 14 amino acids. CDR3 protein: CASSRRQGNEKLFF. The CDR3 DNA follows: TGTGCCAGCAGTCGACGACAGGGGAATGAAAAACTGTTTTTT.

The rearrangement uses TRBV10-1 and TRBJ2-1; weak D call: TRBD1 (6 bases). V was pared by 0 bases and J by 8 bases, with 17 bases between. This CDR3 comprises 16 residues. Germline values: CDR1 WNHNN, CDR2 SYGVQD (reference sequence). CDR3 DNA: TGCGCCAGCAGTGAGTCAATCTTGCAGGGGTACCATGAGCAGTTCTTC. Its translation is CASSESILQGYHEQFF.

The V gene is TRBV12-3 or TRBV12-4, the J gene TRBJ2-7, with 8 nucleotides matching TRBD2. V dropped 6 bases and J dropped 6; count of bases not matched to a gene: 7. This CDR3 is 13 amino acids long. This CDR3 reads CASSSPGTSEQYF. CDR3 sequence (DNA): TGTGCCAGCAGCTCACCCGGGACTAGCGAGCAGTACTTC.

V gene TRBV7-9 combines with J gene TRBJ1-2, with D possibly TRBD1 on 6 matching bases. CDR1 and CDR2 (germline): SEHNR, FQNEAQ (reference sequence). The CDR3 has 13 amino acids. Trimming pared 3 bases from V and 4 bases from J, leaving 9 bases between. For the CDR3, the DNA is TGTGCCAGCAGCTTGGACAGCTCCTATGGCTACACCTTC. This translates into CASSLDSSYGYTF.

The chain uses TRBV2 and TRBJ1-2; D is possibly TRBD1 (6 bases). The ends were cut back, 0 bases at V and 7 bases at J, with 12 bases in the middle. The CDR3 spans 14 residues. CDR1 and CDR2 from the germline V gene are SNHLY and FYNNEI. The CDR3 DNA sequence: TGTGCCAGCAGTGAAGCAGTCAGGGGTGGTGGCTACACCTTC. Translating gives CASSEAVRGGGYTF.

The gene calls are TRBV7-2 and TRBJ2-1; D uncertain. Per the germline V gene, CDR1 is SGHTA and CDR2 is FQGNSA. Trimming shortened V by 1 base and J by 5 bases, and 6 bases separated the two germline ends. This CDR3 has 13 residues. The CDR3 spells CASSLGPNNEQFF. The CDR3 DNA reads TGTGCCAGCAGCTTAGGCCCTAACAATGAGCAGTTCTTC.

The chain combines TRBV5-1 with TRBJ1-1; maybe TRBD1 (5 bases). V was trimmed by 4 bases and J by 4 bases, leaving 14 bases between them. CDR3 length equals 14 residues. Germline V lookup: CDR1 SGHRS, CDR2 YFSETQ. The CDR3 reads CASSRSGEFTEAFF. CDR3 bases: TGCGCCAGCAGCCGTTCGGGGGAATTCACTGAAGCTTTCTTT.

This chain links TRBV6-1 with TRBJ1-1; 8 nucleotides match TRBD1. Per germline, CDR1 MNHNS and CDR2 SASEGT. J gave up 8 bases and V 0 bases, and 11 bases lay outside the gene matches. The CDR3 has 16 amino acids. The CDR3 DNA is TGTGCCAGCAGTGAAGCGCGTTTTACAGGGGGTGGCGAAGCTTTCTTT. Protein product: CASSEARFTGGGEAFF.

This rearrangement joins TRBV7-9 to TRBJ1-1, with D uncertain. This CDR3 is built from 13 residues. The V and J ends lost 7 bases and 1 base respectively, with 10 bases between them. From germline, CDR1 is SEHNR and CDR2 FQNEAQ (reference sequence). The CDR3 region is CASNLAWNTEAFF. CDR3 nucleotide sequence: TGTGCCAGCAACTTGGCCTGGAACACTGAAGCTTTCTTT.

The chain has TRBV5-1 and TRBJ1-2, with 7 bases lining up with TRBD1. Per germline, CDR1 SGHRS and CDR2 YFSETQ. CDR3 length equals 15 residues. Trimming at V came to 4 bases and at J to 3 bases, leaving 9 bases not matched to a gene. CDR3 DNA sequence: TGCGCCAGCAGCCAACCGACAGGGTACGACTATGGCTACACCTTC. As protein: CASSQPTGYDYGYTF.

The chain couples TRBV2 to TRBJ2-1; tentatively, D is TRBD1 (5 bases). The CDR3 runs to 13 residues. Between the trimmed V and J ends, which lost 2 bases and 7 bases, there was a span of 9 bases. CDR1 is SNHLY and CDR2 is FYNNEI in the germline V gene. CDR3 nucleotides: TGTGCCAGCAGTGAACAGGGAAGGAATGAGCAGTTCTTC. It codes for CASSEQGRNEQFF. The full variable domain, with the rest looked up from reference TRBV2 and TRBJ2-1, is EPEVTQTPSHQVTQMGQEVILRCVPISNHLYFYWYRQILGQKVEFLVSFYNNEISEKSEIFDDQFSVERPDGSNFTLKIRSTKLEDSAMYFCASSEQGRNEQFFGPGTRLTVL.

The chain's CDR3 is CASSLALTSNTGELFF. CDR3 bases: TGCGCCAGCAGCTTGGCCCTGACTAGCAACACCGGGGAGCTGTTTTTT. The chain links TRBV5-1 to TRBJ2-2; TRBD2 matches 7 bases. Germline V gene sequence: CDR1 SGHRS, CDR2 YFSETQ. This CDR3 has 16 amino acids. The V and J ends lost 0 bases and 2 bases, in that order; junction bases with no gene match: 4.

V is TRBV10-3 and J is TRBJ2-5; TRBD1 matches at 7 bases. V shed 2 bases and J 0 bases; nucleotides not matched to a gene: 12. Germline V gene data show CDR1 as ENHRY and CDR2 as SYGVKD. This CDR3 contains 18 residues. Here the CDR3 reads CAISELRGDSEYQETQYF. The CDR3 nucleotides are TGTGCCATCAGTGAGCTGAGAGGGGACAGCGAGTACCAAGAGACCCAGTACTTC.

This clone was picked up a small number of times. This chain uses TRBV7-9 with TRBJ2-5, with 10 bases identical to TRBD1. CDR1 and CDR2 (germline): SEHNR, FQNEAQ (reference sequence). This CDR3 contains 16 residues. Germline trimming cut 2 bases from V and 5 bases from J; bases unmatched to any gene: 8. The CDR3 DNA reads as TGTGCCAGCAGCTTATTTGCGGGGACAGGGGCGGAGACCCAGTACTTC. It codes for CASSLFAGTGAETQYF.

The chain joins TRBV15 to TRBJ2-5, with 8 positions matching TRBD2. The trim removed 0 bases at V and 5 bases at J, leaving 2 bases unmatched. Germline V CDR1 and CDR2: LNHNV, YYDKDF (reference sequence). The CDR3 has 14 residues. The CDR3 bases are TGTGCCACCAGCAGAGACGGGGGGGCGGAGACCCAGTACTTC. This codes for CATSRDGGAETQYF.

V is TRBV5-1 and J is TRBJ2-3; TRBD2 aligns across 10 bases. The germline V gene has CDR1 SGHRS and CDR2 YFSETQ. CDR3 length: 17 amino acids. J lost 5 bases, V lost 3 bases, and 12 bases had no gene match. The CDR3 spells CASSSAQLAGLIDTQYF. In nucleotides, the CDR3 is TGCGCCAGCAGCTCTGCCCAACTAGCGGGGCTGATAGATACGCAGTATTTT.

The chain links TRBV5-1 to TRBJ1-2; 7 positions agree with TRBD1. Germline trimming cut 4 bases from V and 6 bases from J; bases unmatched to any gene: 12. This CDR3 comprises 15 residues. CDR1 is SGHRS, CDR2 YFSETQ, per germline. This chain's CDR3 is CASSPIRGVEDGYTF. The CDR3 nucleotides read TGCGCCAGCAGCCCGATCAGGGGGGTTGAGGATGGCTACACCTTC.

The rearrangement joins TRBV18 to TRBJ2-7, with a weak D call TRBD1 (6 bases). The germline gives CDR1 KGHSH, CDR2 LQKENI. The CDR3 covers 13 residues. Trimming left V 3 bases short and J 3 bases short, with 9 bases between. CDR3 nucleotides: TGTGCCAGCTCACCGGGGACAAACTACGAGCAGTACTTC. It yields the protein CASSPGTNYEQYF.

This clone was picked up a small number of times. The chain's CDR3 is CASRLTGEAFF. DNA for the CDR3: TGTGCCAGCAGGCTCACCGGTGAAGCTTTCTTT. The rearrangement links TRBV12-3 or TRBV12-4 to TRBJ1-1; D gene unclear. The ends were cut back, 6 bases at V and 7 bases at J, with 9 bases in the middle. The CDR3 contains 11 residues.

The CDR3 loop reads CASSAPGSITDTQYF. The CDR3 region has the DNA TGTGCCAGCAGCGCGCCCGGGAGCATAACAGATACGCAGTATTTT. The chain uses TRBV9 and TRBJ2-3; possible D gene TRBD2, 6 bases. The CDR3 runs to 15 residues. Trimming stripped 3 bases from V and 3 bases from J, with 14 bases between. Per the germline V gene, CDR1 is SGDLS and CDR2 is YYNGEE.

The rearrangement joins TRBV7-2 to TRBJ2-1; D is perhaps TRBD2 (5 bases). From germline, CDR1 is SGHTA and CDR2 FQGNSA. Trimming took 6 bases from V and 8 from J, leaving 20 bases between them. The CDR3 extends over 15 amino acids. CDR3 sequence reads: CASRPPGLPTDEQFF. The CDR3 nucleotides are TGTGCCAGCAGACCGCCTGGACTCCCGACGGATGAGCAGTTCTTC.

This clone has only one observation. This chain links TRBV19 with TRBJ1-2; 7 nucleotides line up with TRBD1. Germline CDR1 and CDR2: LNHDA and SQIVND (reference sequence). Trimming took 4 bases from V and 4 from J; bases not matched to a gene: 9. The CDR3 has 15 residues. CDR3 protein: CASSTESGQVYGYTF. As DNA, the CDR3 is TGTGCCAGTAGTACGGAATCTGGACAGGTCTATGGCTACACCTTC.

J is TRBJ2-7 and V is TRBV5-4; TRBD1 might be the D (6 bases). Germline V gene data show CDR1 as SGHNT and CDR2 as YYREEE (reference sequence). This CDR3 has 15 amino acids. Trimming left V 0 bases short and J 1 base short, with 11 bases between. The CDR3 coding sequence is TGTGCCAGCAGCTTGGTGACAGGTAAATCCTACGAGCAGTACTTC. It codes for CASSLVTGKSYEQYF. The full variable domain, its missing parts supplied by reference TRBV5-4 and TRBJ2-7, is ETGVTQSPTHLIKTRGQQVTLRCSSQSGHNTVSWYQQALGQGPQFIFQYYREEENGRGNFPPRFSGLQFPNYSSELNVNALELDDSALYLCASSLVTGKSYEQYFGPGTRLTVT.

V gene TRBV30 combines with J gene TRBJ2-1; D perhaps matches TRBD2 (6 bases). Deletions cut 6 bases from V and 8 bases from J, with 26 bases between. The CDR3 has 16 residues. CDR1 and CDR2 (germline): GTSNPN, SVGIG (reference sequence). This CDR3 reads CACAPAGGTLVDEQFF. Here the CDR3 DNA reads TGTGCCTGCGCGCCGGCGGGCGGGACTTTGGTAGATGAGCAGTTCTTC.